This TCR beta chain was sequenced in a study of blood T cell repertoires in COVID-19. Germline trimming cut 6 bases from V and 2 bases from J; bases unmatched to any gene: 5. The CDR3 contains 15 residues. The germline V gene encodes CDR1 KGHDR and CDR2 SFDVKD. Original processing methods: Reference gene primers were amplified, and this amplification served to estimate nucleated cell counts. Profiling relied on immunoSEQ multiplex PCR, and the TCRdb table lists in-frame clones only, not all of them. V, J and clone size are those of that table, while D and trimming were read from the DNA. The table lists approximately 160,000 clones, 84% of them singletons.

This chain links TRBV24-1 with TRBJ2-3; 9 bases fit TRBD2. The specimen sequenced was peripheral blood. This clonotype originated in a man younger than 30 with active or convalescent COVID-19. DNA of the CDR3: TGTGCCACCAGTATTTCTAGCGGGAACACAGATACGCAGTATTTT. Translated, it gives CATSISSGNTDTQYF.